This T cell receptor (beta chain) was identified in a study of blood T cell repertoires in COVID-19. With 5 bases removed from V and 5 bases from J, the gap between germline ends came to 15 bases. CDR1 SEHNR and CDR2 FQNEAQ come from the germline V gene (reference sequence). The CDR3 is 14 residues long. Some clones are missing from TCRdb's copy, which holds only in-frame ones; the method was immunoSEQ multiplex PCR. The table shows under 110,000 clones, with about two thirds occurring only once. The receptor was derived from a human donor with acute or convalescent COVID-19. The donor label of this sample is uncertain. The chain uses TRBV7-9 and TRBJ1-2, with a weak D call TRBD1 (5 bases). Material: peripheral blood. Here the CDR3 reads CASSPDGAGYGYTF. Written as DNA, the CDR3 is TGTGCCAGCAGCCCAGATGGGGCCGGGTATGGCTACACCTTC.